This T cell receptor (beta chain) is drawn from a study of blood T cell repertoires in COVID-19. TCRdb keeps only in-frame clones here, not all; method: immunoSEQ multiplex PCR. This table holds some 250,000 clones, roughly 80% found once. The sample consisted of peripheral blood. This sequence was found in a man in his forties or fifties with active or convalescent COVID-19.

The CDR3 DNA follows: TGTGCCAGCAGTTTCTTCAGGGTTGAAAAACTGTTTTTT. Translation gives CASSFFRVEKLFF. The chain carries TRBV6-2 or TRBV6-3 and TRBJ1-4, with TRBD1 as a possible D gene (5 bases). V gave up 4 bases and J gave up 7 bases, with 10 bases separating them. The CDR3 sequence is 13 residues long. The germline V gene has CDR1 MNHEY and CDR2 SVGEGT.